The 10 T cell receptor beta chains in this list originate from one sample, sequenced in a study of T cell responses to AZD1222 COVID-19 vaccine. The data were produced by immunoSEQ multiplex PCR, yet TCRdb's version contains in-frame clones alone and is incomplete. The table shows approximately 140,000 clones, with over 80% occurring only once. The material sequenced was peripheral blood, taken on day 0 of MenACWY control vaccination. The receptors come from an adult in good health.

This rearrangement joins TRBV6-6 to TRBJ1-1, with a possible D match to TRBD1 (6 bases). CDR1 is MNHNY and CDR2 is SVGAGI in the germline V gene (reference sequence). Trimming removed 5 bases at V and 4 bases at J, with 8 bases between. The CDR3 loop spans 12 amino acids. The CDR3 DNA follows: TGTGCCAGCAGTGCCAGGGGCACTGAAGCTTTCTTT. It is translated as CASSARGTEAFF.

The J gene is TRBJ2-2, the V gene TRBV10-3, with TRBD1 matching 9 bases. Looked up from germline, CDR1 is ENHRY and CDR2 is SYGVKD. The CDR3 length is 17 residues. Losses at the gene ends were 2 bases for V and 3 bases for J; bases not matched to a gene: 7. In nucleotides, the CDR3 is TGTGCCATCAGTGAGAGGGACAGGGTCGCGCACACCGGGGAGCTGTTTTTT. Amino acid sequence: CAISERDRVAHTGELFF.

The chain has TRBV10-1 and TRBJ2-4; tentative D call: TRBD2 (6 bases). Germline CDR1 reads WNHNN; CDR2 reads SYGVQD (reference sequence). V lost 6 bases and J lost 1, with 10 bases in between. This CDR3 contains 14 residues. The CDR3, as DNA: TGCGCCAGCAGCCACGGAGGGGCCAAAAACATTCAGTACTTC. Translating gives CASSHGGAKNIQYF.

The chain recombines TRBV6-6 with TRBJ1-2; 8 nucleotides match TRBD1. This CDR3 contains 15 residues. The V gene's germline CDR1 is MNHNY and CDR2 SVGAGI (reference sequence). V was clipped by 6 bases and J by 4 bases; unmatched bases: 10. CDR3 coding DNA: TGTGCCAGCAGGAAAAAGGCCGGGACAGGCTATGGCTACACCTTC. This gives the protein CASRKKAGTGYGYTF.

DNA of the CDR3: TGTGCCAGCACCAAGGGGGGAAGGGGGCGAAGTTCTGGAAACACCATATATTTT. Encoded protein: CASTKGGRGRSSGNTIYF. The chain uses TRBV28 and TRBJ1-3; 7 nucleotides match TRBD1. Germline loops: CDR1 MDHEN, CDR2 SYDVKM. The CDR3 runs to 18 residues. Unmatched junction bases numbered 16, after V lost 7 bases and J lost 1 base.

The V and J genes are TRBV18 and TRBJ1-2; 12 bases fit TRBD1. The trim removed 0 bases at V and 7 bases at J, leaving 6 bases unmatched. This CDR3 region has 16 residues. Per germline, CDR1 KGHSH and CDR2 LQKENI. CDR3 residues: CASSPPGDRGRPGYTF. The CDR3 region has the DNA TGTGCCAGCTCACCACCGGGGGACAGGGGGCGGCCTGGCTACACCTTC.

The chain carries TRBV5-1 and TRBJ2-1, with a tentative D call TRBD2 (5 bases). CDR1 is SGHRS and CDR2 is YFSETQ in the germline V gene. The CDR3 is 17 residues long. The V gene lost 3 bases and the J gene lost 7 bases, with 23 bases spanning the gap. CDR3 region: CASSYAPGNPIGNEQFF. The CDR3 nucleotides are TGCGCCAGCAGCTATGCTCCGGGAAACCCGATTGGGAATGAGCAGTTCTTC.

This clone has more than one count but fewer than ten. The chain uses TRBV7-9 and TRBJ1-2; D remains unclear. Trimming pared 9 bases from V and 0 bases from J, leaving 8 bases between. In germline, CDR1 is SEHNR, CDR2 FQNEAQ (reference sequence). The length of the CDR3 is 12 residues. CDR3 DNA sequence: TGTGCCAGTACGGGAGCTAACTATGGCTACACCTTC. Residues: CASTGANYGYTF.

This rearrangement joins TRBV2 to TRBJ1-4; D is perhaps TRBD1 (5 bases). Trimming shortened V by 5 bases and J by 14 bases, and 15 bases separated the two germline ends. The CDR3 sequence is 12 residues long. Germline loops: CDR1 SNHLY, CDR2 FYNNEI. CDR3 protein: CASSTRDSWLFF. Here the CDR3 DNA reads TGTGCCAGCAGTACAAGGGACTCTTGGCTGTTTTTT.

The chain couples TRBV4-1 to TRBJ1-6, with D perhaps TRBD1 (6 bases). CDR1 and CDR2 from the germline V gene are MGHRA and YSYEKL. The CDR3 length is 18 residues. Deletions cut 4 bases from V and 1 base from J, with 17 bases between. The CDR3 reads CASSPSGGQGSYNSPLHF. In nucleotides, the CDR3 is TGCGCCAGCAGCCCAAGCGGGGGGCAAGGGTCCTATAATTCACCCCTCCACTTT.